The 18 T cell receptor beta chains given below trace back to one sample, sequenced in a study of T cells after yellow fever vaccination. A single record per CDR3 protein comes from TCRdb applying MiXCR to the 5' RACE reads. The repertoire holds approximately 330,000 distinct CDR3 sequences, roughly 4% seen once, with roughly 24% in the top ten. The specimen comprised PBMCs, sampled 5 days after the yellow fever booster vaccination. Every receptor here comes from a man younger than 35 who received the YFV17D yellow fever vaccine.

This clonotype was detected only a few times. The chain recombines TRBV9 with TRBJ2-1; 9 bases are shared with TRBD1. The CDR3 totals 13 residues. The germline V gene has CDR1 SGDLS and CDR2 YYNGEE. Losses at the gene ends were 4 bases for V and 8 bases for J; bases not matched to a gene: 4. CDR3 residues: CASSSHRGHEQFF. The DNA for the CDR3 is TGTGCCAGCAGCTCGCACAGGGGGCATGAGCAGTTCTTC.

This clonotype has more than one count but fewer than ten. The chain combines TRBV5-1 with TRBJ1-1; 8 bases line up with TRBD1. The CDR3 extends over 14 amino acids. V lost 4 bases and J lost 3; bases outside the gene matches: 5. Germline CDR1 SGHRS, CDR2 YFSETQ. The chain's CDR3 is CASSQGARDTEAFF. CDR3 nucleotides: TGCGCCAGCAGCCAGGGGGCCCGGGACACTGAAGCTTTCTTT.

This clonotype turned up a few times. The rearrangement links TRBV11-2 to TRBJ1-5; D is unresolved. In germline, CDR1 is SGHAT, CDR2 FQNNGV. The CDR3 sequence is 13 residues long. V gave up 9 bases and J gave up 7 bases, with 16 bases separating them. CDR3 residues: CASSEGPIQPQHF. DNA for the CDR3: TGTGCCAGTAGCGAGGGTCCCATCCAGCCCCAGCATTTT. Complete variable domain (other parts from reference TRBV11-2 and TRBJ1-5): EAGVAQSPRYKIIEKRQSVAFWCNPISGHATLYWYQQILGQGPKLLIQFQNNGVVDDSQLPKDRFSAERLKGVDSTLKIQPAKLEDSAVYLCASSEGPIQPQHFGDGTRLSIL.

This clonotype was detected only a few times. V is TRBV7-6 and J is TRBJ2-5; perhaps TRBD1 as D (5 bases). Germline loops: CDR1 SGHVS, CDR2 FNYEAQ. CDR3 length equals 13 residues. Trimming stripped 0 bases from V and 5 bases from J, with 7 bases between. The CDR3 DNA is TGTGCCAGCAGCTTAGCGGGGCCGGAGACCCAGTACTTC. Protein product: CASSLAGPETQYF.

This clonotype has a handful of counts. The CDR3 DNA is TGTGCCAGCAGCTCCCCAATACAGGGATTAAATGAGCAGTTCTTC. This encodes CASSSPIQGLNEQFF. This chain joins TRBV7-2 and TRBJ2-1; D might be TRBD1 (6 bases). CDR3 length: 15 residues. CDR1 SGHTA and CDR2 FQGNSA come from the germline V gene. With 4 bases removed from V and 7 bases from J, the gap between germline ends came to 17 bases.

This clonotype was recorded at least ten times. The chain combines TRBV5-1 with TRBJ2-7, with D unclear. Trimming pared 6 bases from V and 2 bases from J, leaving 15 bases between. Germline V gene lookup returns CDR1 SGHRS and CDR2 YFSETQ. The CDR3 extends over 14 amino acids. CDR3 DNA sequence: TGCGCCAGCACCGCCAACAGTGGGCCCTACGAGCAGTACTTC. It encodes CASTANSGPYEQYF.

This clonotype was counted at least ten times. This chain links TRBV7-9 with TRBJ2-3, with D uncertain. The CDR3 spans 15 residues. The V end lost 8 bases, the J end lost 3 bases, and 18 bases lay between the germline ends. Per germline, CDR1 SEHNR and CDR2 FQNEAQ (reference sequence). The CDR3 DNA reads as TGTGCCAGCGGTCCGAGAGGTTTTGGGACAGATACGCAGTATTTT. It is translated as CASGPRGFGTDTQYF.

The chain couples TRBV20-1 to TRBJ2-7; D remains ambiguous. The CDR3 spans 12 residues. With 1 base removed from V and 0 bases from J, the gap between germline ends came to 4 bases. Germline V gene data show CDR1 as DFQATT and CDR2 as SNEGSKA (reference sequence). As DNA, the CDR3 is TGCAGTGCTAGAGTATCCTCCTACGAGCAGTACGTC. Protein: CSARVSSYEQYV.

This clonotype was seen a few times. This chain connects TRBV3-1 to TRBJ2-7; the match to TRBD1 covers 8 bases. The CDR3 is made up of 13 amino acids. The germline V gene has CDR1 LGHDT and CDR2 YNNKEL (reference sequence). V trimming: 2 bases; J trimming: 5 bases; junction bases outside the gene matches: 2. The chain's CDR3 is CASSQRTGNEQYV. The CDR3 nucleotides are TGTGCCAGCAGCCAACGGACAGGGAACGAGCAGTACGTC.

This clonotype was observed many times. The chain couples TRBV7-9 to TRBJ2-2; 12 bases line up with TRBD2. V was clipped by 5 bases and J by 6 bases; unmatched bases: 4. The CDR3 loop spans 15 amino acids. Germline V lookup: CDR1 SEHNR, CDR2 FQNEAQ (reference sequence). The CDR3 sequence: CASSPTSGGSGELFF. The CDR3 DNA sequence: TGTGCCAGCAGCCCGACTAGCGGGGGTTCCGGGGAGCTGTTTTTT.

Ten or more counts support this clonotype. CDR3 in amino acids: CATSEGPEAFF. CDR3 DNA sequence: TGTGCCACCAGTGAGGGGCCTGAAGCTTTCTTT. The chain employs TRBV24-1 and TRBJ1-1, with D perhaps TRBD1 (5 bases). This CDR3 has 11 residues. Trimming removed 4 bases at V and 6 bases at J, with 5 bases between. Germline V gene data show CDR1 as KGHDR and CDR2 as SFDVKD.

V usage is TRBV4-1 and J usage is TRBJ2-5; TRBD1 matches at 7 bases. V was clipped by 2 bases and J by 3 bases; unmatched bases: 3. Per germline, CDR1 MGHRA and CDR2 YSYEKL. There are 14 residues in the CDR3. The CDR3 loop reads CASSQTGTEETQYF. CDR3 in DNA: TGCGCCAGCAGCCAAACCGGGACAGAAGAGACCCAGTACTTC.

J is TRBJ1-2 and V is TRBV5-1; D gene uncertain. The length of the CDR3 is 13 residues. Germline CDR1 reads SGHRS; CDR2 reads YFSETQ. Trimming took off 0 bases at V and 7 bases at J, with 10 bases between the two ends. CDR3 sequence reads: CASSLAERGGYTF. The CDR3 nucleotides are TGCGCCAGCAGCTTGGCCGAGCGGGGTGGCTACACCTTC.

There are a few counts of this clonotype. The chain employs TRBV20-1 and TRBJ2-3; D is possibly TRBD2 (5 bases). V dropped 5 bases and J dropped 4 bases, with 16 bases sitting between them. Germline assignment: CDR1 DFQATT and CDR2 SNEGSKA (reference sequence). This CDR3 comprises 14 residues. CDR3 bases: TGCAGTGCTCCCTCGCTTGGAGGCGCAGATACGCAGTATTTT. Amino acid sequence: CSAPSLGGADTQYF.

Many counts were recorded for this clonotype. The V gene is TRBV2, the J gene TRBJ2-7; D remains ambiguous. The ends were cut back, 0 bases at V and 6 bases at J, with 12 bases in the middle. This CDR3 has 14 amino acids. Germline loops: CDR1 SNHLY, CDR2 FYNNEI. DNA of the CDR3: TGTGCCAGCAGTGAAGCGGGCCCGGGCGGCGAGCAGTACTTC. It yields the protein CASSEAGPGGEQYF.

This clonotype has more than one count but fewer than ten. This sequence joins TRBV12-3 or TRBV12-4 and TRBJ2-7; D is perhaps TRBD2 (6 bases). The CDR3 sequence is 11 residues long. Trimming left V 7 bases short and J 2 bases short, with 6 bases between. The CDR3 nucleotides read TGTGCCAGCACTAGCGCCTACGAGCAGTACTTC. This gives the protein CASTSAYEQYF.

This clonotype was counted between two and nine times. This sequence joins TRBV5-1 and TRBJ2-1; D perhaps matches TRBD1 (6 bases). V lost 4 bases and J lost 4, with 12 bases in between. This CDR3 region has 14 residues. In germline, CDR1 is SGHRS, CDR2 YFSETQ. In DNA, the CDR3 is TGCGCCAGCAGCCCCCAGGGGTTATACAATGAGCAGTTCTTC. Translation gives CASSPQGLYNEQFF.

This clonotype was detected a few times. V gene TRBV7-9 combines with J gene TRBJ1-1; possibly TRBD1 for D (6 bases). CDR1 is SEHNR and CDR2 is FQNEAQ in the germline V gene (reference sequence). The CDR3 is made up of 12 amino acids. V dropped 6 bases and J dropped 4 bases, with 9 bases sitting between them. CDR3 coding DNA: TGTGCCAGCAGAAGGGGGATCACTGAAGCTTTCTTT. Residues: CASRRGITEAFF.